These 13 T cell receptor beta chains came from one sample sequenced in a study of T cells in Graves' hyperthyroidism and ophthalmopathy. Researchers took RNA transcripts and amplified the TCR beta CDR3 regions from them. The primer set for the first-round RT-PCR of the TCR CDR3 was HTBI. TCRdb re-called the multiplex PCR reads through MiXCR, storing one row per CDR3 protein. Of fewer than 650,000 distinct CDR3 sequences in the sample, 14% are singletons; the top ten hold 14%. Sequencing used blood. These receptors were taken from a woman in her 40s with Graves' hyperthyroidism.

In this sample, this clonotype turned up many times. The CDR3 coding sequence is TGTGCCAGCAGCAACCCGGGACTGGCCTACAATGAGCAGTTCTTC. Its translation is CASSNPGLAYNEQFF. This chain uses TRBV5-6 with TRBJ2-1, with a possible D match to TRBD2 (6 bases). V was trimmed by 4 bases and J by 2 bases, leaving 13 bases between them. The germline CDR1 and CDR2 sequences are SGHDT and YYEEEE. The CDR3 totals 15 residues.

This clonotype was seen at least ten times. CDR3 region: CSARPGAGPETQYF. The DNA of the CDR3 is TGCAGCGCACGCCCGGGGGCAGGTCCAGAGACCCAGTACTTC. The V call is TRBV29-1, the J call TRBJ2-5; D may correspond to TRBD1 or TRBD2 (6 bases each). The germline gives CDR1 SQVTM, CDR2 ANQGSEA. V lost 7 bases to trimming and J lost 4 bases, with 19 bases between them. The CDR3 extends over 14 amino acids. Based on the CDR3 plus reference TRBV29-1 and TRBJ2-5, the full variable domain is SAVISQKPSRDICQRGTSLTIQCQVDSQVTMMFWYRQQPGQSLTLIATANQGSEATYESGFVIDKFPISRPNLTFSTLTVSNMSPEDSSIYLCSARPGAGPETQYFGPGTRLLVL.

DNA for the CDR3: TGTGCCATCATTAATAACAGGGGTGATACGCAGTATTTT. This translates into CAIINNRGDTQYF. This rearrangement joins TRBV10-3 to TRBJ2-3; 7 nucleotides agree with TRBD1. The V gene end was trimmed by 7 bases and the J gene end by 6 bases; junction bases not matched to a gene: 7. The germline V gene encodes CDR1 ENHRY and CDR2 SYGVKD. The CDR3 contains 13 residues.

The sample holds many counts of this clonotype. This chain joins TRBV3-1 and TRBJ1-1; 8 bases are a match to TRBD1. V was pared by 6 bases and J by 8 bases, with 5 bases of the junction left unmatched. Germline loops: CDR1 LGHDT, CDR2 YNNKEL (reference sequence). This CDR3 has 12 residues. The CDR3 reads CASSAGGVEAFF. CDR3 bases: TGTGCCAGCAGTGCAGGGGGCGTAGAAGCTTTCTTT.

The V call is TRBV7-9, the J call TRBJ1-2; 10 nucleotides align to TRBD1. This CDR3 contains 15 residues. Germline CDR1 SEHNR, CDR2 FQNEAQ (reference sequence). J lost 4 bases, V lost 8 bases, and 10 bases had no gene match. DNA of the CDR3: TGTGCCAGCGGGGGGACAGGGGCTTTTACCTATGGCTACACCTTC. Translating it yields CASGGTGAFTYGYTF.

This clonotype was seen at least ten times. V gene TRBV20-1 combines with J gene TRBJ1-2; D may be TRBD1 (5 bases). The CDR3 loop spans 11 amino acids. The germline V and J ends were trimmed by 3 bases and 7 bases, with 9 bases remaining between them. Germline V gene lookup returns CDR1 DFQATT and CDR2 SNEGSKA (reference sequence). CDR3 bases: TGCAGTGCTAGTGATGGGGGTGGCTACACCTTC. It yields the protein CSASDGGGYTF.

This clonotype was seen ten or more times. This chain joins TRBV7-2 and TRBJ1-1, with unresolved D. The ends were cut back, 1 base at V and 1 base at J, with 7 bases in the middle. There are 14 residues in the CDR3. Germline V gene data show CDR1 as SGHTA and CDR2 as FQGNSA. CDR3 amino acids: CASSLDIPNTEAFF. DNA for the CDR3: TGTGCCAGCAGCTTAGACATCCCGAACACTGAAGCTTTCTTT.

This clonotype was detected ten times or more. The V gene is TRBV29-1, the J gene TRBJ2-1, with D possibly being TRBD2 (7 bases). The CDR3 runs to 16 residues. Germline assignment: CDR1 SQVTM and CDR2 ANQGSEA. Trimming cost V 6 bases and J 6 bases, with 24 bases left between them. The CDR3 sequence is CSVGVRGAAGGNEQFF. The CDR3 DNA reads as TGCAGCGTAGGGGTCCGGGGGGCCGCGGGCGGCAATGAGCAGTTCTTC.

The chain links TRBV2 to TRBJ2-7; perhaps D is TRBD1 or TRBD2 (5 bases each). The CDR3 extends over 15 amino acids. The germline V and J ends were trimmed by 6 bases and 2 bases, with 17 bases remaining between them. Germline CDR1 is SNHLY and CDR2 is FYNNEI. CDR3: CASSGPRDGTYEQYF. The CDR3 DNA is TGTGCCAGCAGCGGGCCCCGGGACGGTACCTACGAGCAGTACTTC.

The J gene is TRBJ1-1, the V gene TRBV29-1, with 11 positions matching TRBD1. Per the germline V gene, CDR1 is SQVTM and CDR2 is ANQGSEA. The CDR3 consists of 13 residues. Trimming at V came to 0 bases and at J to 11 bases, leaving 5 bases not matched to a gene. CDR3 amino acids: CSVEEDRGLKAFF. The CDR3, as DNA: TGCAGCGTTGAAGAGGACAGGGGGCTTAAGGCTTTCTTT.

This clonotype turned up a few times. The V gene is TRBV28, the J gene TRBJ2-1; no firm D call. Germline CDR1 and CDR2: MDHEN and SYDVKM. CDR3 size: 14 residues. V shed 4 bases and J shed 1 base, with 8 bases lying between them. CDR3 DNA: TGTGCCAGCAGTTCGCACAGTTCCTACAATGAGCAGTTCTTC. Translated, it gives CASSSHSSYNEQFF.

This clonotype was detected many times. The V call is TRBV2, the J call TRBJ1-2; 8 bases match TRBD1. Trimming at V came to 1 base and at J to 3 bases, leaving 4 bases not matched to a gene. The CDR3 runs 15 residues. Germline assignment: CDR1 SNHLY and CDR2 FYNNEI. The CDR3 nucleotides read TGTGCCAGCAGTGAAGGACAGGGGCTGTACTATGGCTACACCTTC. Amino acid sequence: CASSEGQGLYYGYTF.

The table lists this clonotype with a few counts. CDR3 amino acids: CATSSRSGVISYEQYF. In DNA, the CDR3 is TGTGCCACCAGCAGTCGTTCGGGGGTTATCTCCTACGAGCAGTACTTC. The V call is TRBV15, the J call TRBJ2-7, with D tentatively TRBD2 (6 bases). The germline gives CDR1 LNHNV, CDR2 YYDKDF (reference sequence). The CDR3 extends over 16 amino acids. Trimming took 3 bases from V and 0 from J, leaving 15 bases between them.